Each of the 18 T cell receptor beta chains below was sequenced from the same sample in a study of blood T cells in healthy people across ages (dated by TCRdb to about 2015). Preparation of the library involved 5' RACE. Sequencing was performed on an Illumina HiSeq 2500. A second roughly 6 to 12 cycle PCR used a sample-barcoded 5' primer and a J-beta primer mix. TCRdb redid the processing of the public reads, applying fastp at Q25 and MiXCR, and retained in-frame beta chains. Each entry is one CDR3 protein sequence, shown with its most common DNA and genes. The sample table contains fewer than 950,000 distinct CDR3 sequences; only one count was recorded for roughly 35% of them. The top ten clonotypes cover 10% to 15% of the sample. Sample: blood. The receptor source for this set is a man aged 18 to 29 in good health.

The chain is built from TRBV28 and TRBJ2-5, with a tentative D call TRBD2 (5 bases). CDR3 length: 17 amino acids. Germline V gene lookup returns CDR1 MDHEN and CDR2 SYDVKM. The V gene lost 5 bases and the J gene lost 4 bases, with 23 bases spanning the gap. CDR3 loop: CASSLVGRRLPGETQYF. CDR3 coding DNA: TGTGCCAGCAGTCTTGTTGGGAGACGCCTTCCGGGAGAGACCCAGTACTTC.

This clonotype was found many times. The rearrangement links TRBV7-2 to TRBJ1-2, with D unclear. The CDR3 is 12 residues long. The ends were cut back, 6 bases at V and 4 bases at J, with 9 bases in the middle. Germline CDR1 is SGHTA and CDR2 is FQGNSA. CDR3 nucleotides: TGTGCCAGCAGTTTGGTGGGCTATGGCTACACCTTC. This sequence encodes CASSLVGYGYTF.

The chain is built from TRBV15 and TRBJ2-2; possible D gene TRBD1, 6 bases. In germline, CDR1 is LNHNV, CDR2 YYDKDF (reference sequence). CDR3 length equals 15 residues. The V gene lost 0 bases and the J gene lost 10 bases, with 15 bases spanning the gap. The CDR3 reads CATSREAGEVAELFF. The CDR3, as DNA: TGTGCCACCAGCAGAGAGGCAGGGGAAGTGGCGGAGCTGTTTTTT.

This clonotype was detected only a few times. The chain recombines TRBV11-2 with TRBJ1-6, with a weak D call TRBD1 (5 bases). Deletions cut 0 bases from V and 3 bases from J, with 12 bases between. The germline gives CDR1 SGHAT, CDR2 FQNNGV. This CDR3 comprises 17 residues. CDR3 residues: CASSLEALGDYNSPLHF. In DNA, the CDR3 is TGTGCCAGCAGCTTAGAAGCGTTGGGGGACTATAATTCACCCCTCCACTTT. Full variable domain (outside the CDR3, taken from reference TRBV11-2 and TRBJ1-6): EAGVAQSPRYKIIEKRQSVAFWCNPISGHATLYWYQQILGQGPKLLIQFQNNGVVDDSQLPKDRFSAERLKGVDSTLKIQPAKLEDSAVYLCASSLEALGDYNSPLHFGNGTRLTVT.

The chain couples TRBV4-1 to TRBJ2-2; maybe TRBD2 (6 bases). From germline, CDR1 is MGHRA and CDR2 YSYEKL. The CDR3 length is 15 residues. The germline V and J ends were trimmed by 2 bases and 5 bases, with 12 bases remaining between them. CDR3 nucleotide sequence: TGCGCCAGCAGCCAATTAGGGACTGCGACCGGGGAGCTGTTTTTT. This sequence encodes CASSQLGTATGELFF.

This rearrangement joins TRBV6-6 to TRBJ2-2; perhaps TRBD2 as D (6 bases). Germline CDR1 reads MNHNY; CDR2 reads SVGAGI (reference sequence). Trimming left V 6 bases short and J 6 bases short, with 11 bases between. The CDR3 sequence is 13 residues long. This CDR3 reads CASRDGGSGELFF. For the CDR3, the DNA is TGTGCCAGCAGAGACGGGGGATCCGGGGAGCTGTTTTTT.

This clonotype has more than one count but fewer than ten. CDR3 loop: CASSLWVGDTQYF. CDR3 sequence (DNA): TGTGCCAGCAGTCTTTGGGTGGGAGATACGCAGTATTTT. The chain joins TRBV27 to TRBJ2-3; D call uncertain. Germline CDR1 is MNHEY and CDR2 is SMNVEV (reference sequence). The CDR3 is made up of 13 amino acids. Between the trimmed V and J ends, which lost 5 bases and 5 bases, there was a span of 11 bases.

This clonotype was seen a few times. The chain uses TRBV7-3 and TRBJ2-3; 14 bases match TRBD2. Germline CDR1 SGHTA, CDR2 FQGTGA. Trimming took 6 bases from V and 4 from J; bases not matched to a gene: 6. This CDR3 is built from 16 residues. The CDR3 sequence is CASRRLAGGPPDTQYF. The CDR3 DNA follows: TGTGCCAGCAGGCGACTAGCGGGGGGGCCCCCAGATACGCAGTATTTT.

The V and J genes are TRBV7-9 and TRBJ1-2, with 8 bases fitting TRBD1. The CDR3 extends over 15 amino acids. The trim removed 7 bases at V and 7 bases at J, leaving 14 bases unmatched. The germline V gene encodes CDR1 SEHNR and CDR2 FQNEAQ (reference sequence). CDR3 coding DNA: TGTGCCAGCATGCCCGGTTTGGACAGGGTCACTGGCTACACCTTC. Translation: CASMPGLDRVTGYTF.

This sequence joins TRBV7-2 and TRBJ2-5; 11 positions match TRBD2. Looked up from germline, CDR1 is SGHTA and CDR2 is FQGNSA. CDR3 size: 17 residues. Trimming took 0 bases from V and 5 from J; bases not matched to a gene: 8. Here the CDR3 reads CASSLAVSGGAYETQYF. In DNA, the CDR3 is TGTGCCAGCAGCTTAGCGGTTAGCGGGGGGGCGTACGAGACCCAGTACTTC.

The CDR3 loop is CASSGTRRADEQYF. CDR3 DNA: TGTGCCAGCAGTGGGACTAGGCGGGCCGACGAGCAGTACTTC. V is TRBV2 and J is TRBJ2-7, with 7 nucleotides matching TRBD2. V dropped 4 bases and J dropped 5; count of bases not matched to a gene: 8. CDR1 SNHLY and CDR2 FYNNEI come from the germline V gene. The CDR3 totals 14 residues.

This rearrangement joins TRBV7-3 to TRBJ2-7; TRBD2 matches at 10 bases. The trim removed 0 bases at V and 7 bases at J, leaving 9 bases unmatched. The CDR3 is made up of 16 amino acids. CDR1 is SGHTA and CDR2 is FQGTGA in the germline V gene. CDR3 loop: CASSLTSGGRINEQYF. The DNA of the CDR3 is TGTGCCAGCAGCTTAACTAGCGGGGGGCGTATCAATGAGCAGTACTTC.

In its sample, this clonotype was seen many times. V is TRBV5-1 and J is TRBJ2-1; D ambiguous. The CDR3 consists of 15 residues. Trimming stripped 0 bases from V and 5 bases from J, with 12 bases between. CDR1 and CDR2 (germline): SGHRS, YFSETQ. The CDR3 DNA is TGCGCCAGCAGCTTGGCCTCCAACGGCGACAATGAGCAGTTCTTC. Its translation is CASSLASNGDNEQFF. The full variable domain, in which reference TRBV5-1 and TRBJ2-1 provide the parts outside the CDR3, is KAGVTQTPRYLIKTRGQQVTLSCSPISGHRSVSWYQQTPGQGLQFLFEYFSETQRNKGNFPGRFSGRQFSNSRSEMNVSTLELGDSALYLCASSLASNGDNEQFFGPGTRLTVL.

The CDR3 loop is CSASPWTGERTDTQYF. CDR3 DNA: TGCAGTGCTTCTCCTTGGACAGGGGAGCGCACAGATACGCAGTATTTT. The rearrangement links TRBV20-1 to TRBJ2-3; 9 nucleotides agree with TRBD1. Germline V gene sequence: CDR1 DFQATT, CDR2 SNEGSKA (reference sequence). Trimming removed 5 bases from V and 1 base from J; junction bases left unmatched: 10. The CDR3 is 16 residues long.

This clonotype was detected a few times. This chain connects TRBV5-1 to TRBJ2-1; D may correspond to TRBD1 or TRBD2 (5 bases each). CDR3 size: 17 residues. With 6 bases removed from V and 3 bases from J, the gap between germline ends came to 22 bases. CDR1 is SGHRS and CDR2 is YFSETQ in the germline V gene. For the CDR3, the DNA is TGCGCCAGCACTAGGGGAGATCCCGGAGCCTTCTACAATGAGCAGTTCTTC. Translating gives CASTRGDPGAFYNEQFF. The full variable domain, its missing parts supplied by reference TRBV5-1 and TRBJ2-1, is KAGVTQTPRYLIKTRGQQVTLSCSPISGHRSVSWYQQTPGQGLQFLFEYFSETQRNKGNFPGRFSGRQFSNSRSEMNVSTLELGDSALYLCASTRGDPGAFYNEQFFGPGTRLTVL.

The V call is TRBV4-2, the J call TRBJ1-1; unclear D gene. The length of the CDR3 is 15 residues. CDR1 is LGHNA, CDR2 YNFKEQ, per germline. With 0 bases removed from V and 5 bases from J, the gap between germline ends came to 13 bases. Written as DNA, the CDR3 is TGTGCCAGCAGCCAAGAGACCGATTGGGAGACTGAAGCTTTCTTT. It yields the protein CASSQETDWETEAFF.

The V call is TRBV20-1, the J call TRBJ1-2; the D is unclear. This CDR3 region has 14 residues. Germline assignment: CDR1 DFQATT and CDR2 SNEGSKA (reference sequence). V lost 0 bases and J lost 8, with 16 bases in between. Here the CDR3 DNA reads TGCAGTGCTAGAGATCTCGGAACAGAGGACGGCTACACCTTC. Translation gives CSARDLGTEDGYTF.

Notes on this clonotype: A read error may produce the germline difference seen at one junction end. The chain carries TRBV2 and TRBJ2-5, with TRBD1 matching over 8 bases. Per the germline V gene, CDR1 is SNHLY and CDR2 is FYNNEI. CDR3 size: 18 residues. The CDR3 protein is CASSYPHTQGANQATQYF. The CDR3 DNA follows: TGTGCCAGCAGTTATCCACACACTCAGGGGGCAAACCAAGCGACCCAGTACTTC.